This TCR beta chain was documented in a study of technical replicates of blood from a handful of donors. The data were produced by immunoSEQ multiplex PCR, yet TCRdb's version contains in-frame clones alone and is incomplete. The data hold under 80,000 clones, with around 94% observed a single time. The V gene lost 1 base and the J gene lost 8 bases, with 17 bases spanning the gap. The CDR3 runs 15 residues. The V gene's germline CDR1 is MGHRA and CDR2 YSYEKL. Sequencing used T cells isolated from PBMCs. The chain is built from TRBV4-1 and TRBJ1-1; the D is unclear. This TCR came from a human donor in good health. The CDR3 DNA reads as TGCGCCAGCAGCCAAGGGGGTGGGGATCGCGGGGAAGCTTTCTTT. Its protein product is CASSQGGGDRGEAFF.